This T cell receptor beta chain originates from a study of blood T cell repertoires in COVID-19. The table came from immunoSEQ multiplex PCR; TCRdb's copy has only in-frame clones and leaves some out. Here the sample spans about 150,000 clones, approximately 80% being singletons. The germline V gene has CDR1 KGHSH and CDR2 LQKENI. V lost 4 bases and J lost 4, with 14 bases in between. The CDR3 is 16 amino acids. The sequence was obtained from a man aged 60 to 69 with acute or convalescent COVID-19. The sample comprised peripheral blood. The J gene is TRBJ2-6, the V gene TRBV18; no clear D. For the CDR3, the DNA is TGTGCCAGCTCACTAACCTACAGTTCCGGGGCCAACGTCCTGACTTTC. Protein: CASSLTYSSGANVLTF.